This entry lists 2 T cell receptor beta chains sequenced from one sample in a study of blood T cell repertoires in COVID-19. Assay: immunoSEQ multiplex PCR; the TCRdb copy retains only in-frame clones and omits some. Of approximately 230,000 clones listed, roughly 87% are singletons. The sequencing input was PBMCs or T cells enriched from blood (not recorded which). The source is a woman aged 25 to 39 with acute COVID-19.

The J gene is TRBJ2-7, the V gene TRBV13; D is undetermined. V gave up 0 bases and J gave up 6 bases, with 9 bases separating them. CDR1 and CDR2 (germline): PRHDT, FYEKMQ (reference sequence). The CDR3 sequence is 13 residues long. Written as DNA, the CDR3 is TGTGCCAGCAGCTTAGGCCGGGTTGGCGAGCAGTACTTC. It codes for CASSLGRVGEQYF.

DNA for the CDR3: TGTGCCAGCAGAGGACGACAGGGGGTCGGCGAAAAACTGTTTTTT. Its protein product is CASRGRQGVGEKLFF. V is TRBV7-2 and J is TRBJ1-4; 9 positions match TRBD1. The trim removed 6 bases at V and 8 bases at J, leaving 10 bases unmatched. Germline V gives CDR1 SGHTA, CDR2 FQGNSA. The CDR3 length is 15 residues.